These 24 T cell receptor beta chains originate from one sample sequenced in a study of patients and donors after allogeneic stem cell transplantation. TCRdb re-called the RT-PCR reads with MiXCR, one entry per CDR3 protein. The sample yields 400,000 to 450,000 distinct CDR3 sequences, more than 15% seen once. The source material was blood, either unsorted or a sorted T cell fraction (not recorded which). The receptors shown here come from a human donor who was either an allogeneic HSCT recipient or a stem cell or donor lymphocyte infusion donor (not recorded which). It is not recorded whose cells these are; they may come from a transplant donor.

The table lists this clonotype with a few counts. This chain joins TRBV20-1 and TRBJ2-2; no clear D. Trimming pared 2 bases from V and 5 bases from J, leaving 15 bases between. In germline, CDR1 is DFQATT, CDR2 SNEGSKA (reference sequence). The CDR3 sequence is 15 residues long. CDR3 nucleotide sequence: TGCAGTGCTAGACACCCCAGGCGGAAAACCGGGGAGCTGTTTTTT. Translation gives CSARHPRRKTGELFF.

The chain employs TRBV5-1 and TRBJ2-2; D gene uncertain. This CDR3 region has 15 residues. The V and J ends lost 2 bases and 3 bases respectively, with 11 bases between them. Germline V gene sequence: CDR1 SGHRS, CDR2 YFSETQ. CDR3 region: CASSFRAGDTGELFF. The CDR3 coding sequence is TGCGCCAGCAGCTTCCGGGCTGGGGACACCGGGGAGCTGTTTTTT.

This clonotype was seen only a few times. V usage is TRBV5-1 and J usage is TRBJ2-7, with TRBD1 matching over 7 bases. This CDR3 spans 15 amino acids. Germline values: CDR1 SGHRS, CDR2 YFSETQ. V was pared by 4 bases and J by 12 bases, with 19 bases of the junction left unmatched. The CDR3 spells CASSTVPGQSRPPYF. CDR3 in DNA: TGCGCCAGCAGCACCGTCCCGGGACAGAGCCGACCACCGTACTTC. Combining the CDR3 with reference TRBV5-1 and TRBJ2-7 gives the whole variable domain KAGVTQTPRYLIKTRGQQVTLSCSPISGHRSVSWYQQTPGQGLQFLFEYFSETQRNKGNFPGRFSGRQFSNSRSEMNVSTLELGDSALYLCASSTVPGQSRPPYFGPGTRLTVT.

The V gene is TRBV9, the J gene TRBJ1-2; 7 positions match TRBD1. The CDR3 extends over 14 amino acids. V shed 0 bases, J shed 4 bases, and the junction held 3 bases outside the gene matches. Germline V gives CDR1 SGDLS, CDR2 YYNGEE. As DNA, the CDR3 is TGTGCCAGCAGCGTAGATCACAGGGGCTATGGCTACACCTTC. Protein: CASSVDHRGYGYTF.

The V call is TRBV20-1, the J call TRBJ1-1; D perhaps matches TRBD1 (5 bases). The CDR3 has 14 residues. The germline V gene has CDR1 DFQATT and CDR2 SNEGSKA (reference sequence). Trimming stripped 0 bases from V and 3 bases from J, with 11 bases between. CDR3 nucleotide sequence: TGCAGTGCTAGAGATTGGCAGGGCTACACTGAAGCTTTCTTT. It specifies CSARDWQGYTEAFF.

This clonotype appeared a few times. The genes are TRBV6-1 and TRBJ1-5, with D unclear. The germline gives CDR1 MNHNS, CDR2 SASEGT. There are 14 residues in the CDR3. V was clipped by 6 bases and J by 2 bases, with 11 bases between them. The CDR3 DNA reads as TGTGCCAGCAGCCGAGTGCGAGGCAATCAGCCCCAGCATTTT. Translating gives CASSRVRGNQPQHF.

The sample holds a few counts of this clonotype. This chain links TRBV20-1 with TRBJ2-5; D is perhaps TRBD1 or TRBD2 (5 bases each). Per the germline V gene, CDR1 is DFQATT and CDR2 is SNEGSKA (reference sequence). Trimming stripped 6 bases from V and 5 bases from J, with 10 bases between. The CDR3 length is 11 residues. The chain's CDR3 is CSAGVWETQYF. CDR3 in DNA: TGCAGTGCGGGGGTTTGGGAGACCCAGTACTTC.

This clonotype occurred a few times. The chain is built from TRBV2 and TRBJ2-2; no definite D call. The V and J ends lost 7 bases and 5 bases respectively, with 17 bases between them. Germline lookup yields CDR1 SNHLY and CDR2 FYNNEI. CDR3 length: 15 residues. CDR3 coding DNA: TGTGCCAGCAAGACGCCATCTATTGGAACCGGGGAGCTGTTTTTT. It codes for CASKTPSIGTGELFF.

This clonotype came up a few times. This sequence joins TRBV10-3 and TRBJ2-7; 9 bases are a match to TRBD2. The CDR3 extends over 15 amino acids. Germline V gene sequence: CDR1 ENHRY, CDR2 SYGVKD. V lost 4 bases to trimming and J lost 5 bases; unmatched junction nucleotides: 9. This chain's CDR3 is CAISAETSGAHEQYF. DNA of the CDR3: TGTGCCATCAGTGCGGAGACTAGCGGAGCGCACGAGCAGTACTTC.

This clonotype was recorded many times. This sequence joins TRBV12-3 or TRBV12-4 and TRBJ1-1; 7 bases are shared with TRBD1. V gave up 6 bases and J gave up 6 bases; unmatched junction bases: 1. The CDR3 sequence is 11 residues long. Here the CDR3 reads CASRGTAEAFF. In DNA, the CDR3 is TGTGCCAGCAGAGGGACAGCTGAAGCTTTCTTT.

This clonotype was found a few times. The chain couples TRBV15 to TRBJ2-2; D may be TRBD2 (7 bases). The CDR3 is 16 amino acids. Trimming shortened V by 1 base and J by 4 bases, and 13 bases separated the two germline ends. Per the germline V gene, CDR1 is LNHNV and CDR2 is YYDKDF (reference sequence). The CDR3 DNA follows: TGTGCCACCAGCAGAGTAGGGGGGGCCCCCACCGGGGAGCTGTTTTTT. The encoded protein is CATSRVGGAPTGELFF.

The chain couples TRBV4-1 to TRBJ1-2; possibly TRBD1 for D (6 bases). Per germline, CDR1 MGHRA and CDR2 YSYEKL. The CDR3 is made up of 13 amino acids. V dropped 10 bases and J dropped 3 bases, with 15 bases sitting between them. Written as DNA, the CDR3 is TGCGCCACGCGGGGACAAGATTACTATGGCTACACCTTC. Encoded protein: CATRGQDYYGYTF.

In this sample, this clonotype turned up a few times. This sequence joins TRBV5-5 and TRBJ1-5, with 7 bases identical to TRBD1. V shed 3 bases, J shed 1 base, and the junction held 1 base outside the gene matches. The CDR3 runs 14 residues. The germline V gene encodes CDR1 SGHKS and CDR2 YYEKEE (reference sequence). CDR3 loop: CASSWTGSNQPQHF. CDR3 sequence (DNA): TGTGCCAGCAGCTGGACAGGCAGCAATCAGCCCCAGCATTTT.

Here the CDR3 DNA reads TGTGCCAGCAGCTTTGGCGGGAGGCCGGTCAAAAACATTCAGTACTTC. It codes for CASSFGGRPVKNIQYF. The genes are TRBV5-6 and TRBJ2-4; the match to TRBD2 covers 8 bases. The CDR3 totals 16 residues. Germline V gene lookup returns CDR1 SGHDT and CDR2 YYEEEE. V trimming: 2 bases; J trimming: 3 bases; junction bases outside the gene matches: 7.

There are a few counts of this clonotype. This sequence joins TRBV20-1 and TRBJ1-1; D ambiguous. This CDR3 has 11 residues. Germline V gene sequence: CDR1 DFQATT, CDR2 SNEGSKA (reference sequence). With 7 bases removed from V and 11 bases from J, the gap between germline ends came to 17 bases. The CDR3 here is CSDRSEAPAFF. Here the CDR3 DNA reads TGCAGTGACCGGTCGGAGGCTCCGGCTTTCTTT.

CDR3 sequence reads: CASSQSPAPYGYTF. CDR3 sequence (DNA): TGCGCCAGCAGCCAGTCTCCGGCGCCCTATGGCTACACCTTC. The chain has TRBV5-1 and TRBJ1-2; D uncertain. The CDR3 totals 14 residues. The V end was cut by 4 bases, the J end by 4 bases, with 14 bases between. Germline V gene data show CDR1 as SGHRS and CDR2 as YFSETQ.

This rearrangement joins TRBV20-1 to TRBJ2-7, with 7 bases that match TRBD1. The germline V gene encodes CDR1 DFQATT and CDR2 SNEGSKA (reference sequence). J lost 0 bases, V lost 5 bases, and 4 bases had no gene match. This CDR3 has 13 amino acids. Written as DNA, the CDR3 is TGCAGTGCTCCGGGACAGAGCTCCTACGAGCAGTACTTC. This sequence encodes CSAPGQSSYEQYF.

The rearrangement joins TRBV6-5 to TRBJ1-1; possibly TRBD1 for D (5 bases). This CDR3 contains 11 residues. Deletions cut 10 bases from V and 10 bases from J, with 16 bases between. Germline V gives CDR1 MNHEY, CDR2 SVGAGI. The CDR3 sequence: CATRLLQGAFF. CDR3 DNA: TGTGCCACCAGATTGCTCCAGGGAGCTTTCTTT.

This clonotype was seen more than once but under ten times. CDR3 bases: TGTGCCAGCAGCCCTAAGATAAACGGAGAAGAGACCCAGTACTTC. It codes for CASSPKINGEETQYF. The chain combines TRBV11-2 with TRBJ2-5, with unresolved D. Per germline, CDR1 SGHAT and CDR2 FQNNGV. Between the trimmed V and J ends, which lost 5 bases and 3 bases, there was a span of 16 bases. The CDR3 is 15 amino acids. Full variable domain (remainder filled in from reference TRBV11-2 and TRBJ2-5): EAGVAQSPRYKIIEKRQSVAFWCNPISGHATLYWYQQILGQGPKLLIQFQNNGVVDDSQLPKDRFSAERLKGVDSTLKIQPAKLEDSAVYLCASSPKINGEETQYFGPGTRLLVL.

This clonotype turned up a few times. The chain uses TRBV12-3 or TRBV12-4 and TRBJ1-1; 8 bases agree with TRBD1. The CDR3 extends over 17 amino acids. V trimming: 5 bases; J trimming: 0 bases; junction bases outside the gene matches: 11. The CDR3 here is CASSRGDRSTMNTEAFF. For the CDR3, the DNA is TGTGCCAGCAGTCGGGGGGACAGGAGCACAATGAACACTGAAGCTTTCTTT.

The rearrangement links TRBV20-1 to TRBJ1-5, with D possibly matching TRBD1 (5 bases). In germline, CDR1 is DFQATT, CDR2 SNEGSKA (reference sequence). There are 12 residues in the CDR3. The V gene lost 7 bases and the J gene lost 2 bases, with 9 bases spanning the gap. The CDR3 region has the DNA TGCAGTGGGGGGAGGGGCAATCAGCCCCAGCATTTT. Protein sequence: CSGGRGNQPQHF.

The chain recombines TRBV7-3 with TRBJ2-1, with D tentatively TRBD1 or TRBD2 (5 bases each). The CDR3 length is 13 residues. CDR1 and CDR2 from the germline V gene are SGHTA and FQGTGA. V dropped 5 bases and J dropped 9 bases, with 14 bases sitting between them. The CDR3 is CASSRGASREQFF. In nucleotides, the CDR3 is TGTGCCAGCAGCCGAGGGGCTAGCCGTGAGCAGTTCTTC. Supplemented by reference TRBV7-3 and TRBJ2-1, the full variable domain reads GAGVSQTPSNKVTEKGKYVELRCDPISGHTALYWYRQSLGQGPEFLIYFQGTGAADDSGLPNDRFFAVRPEGSVSTLKIQRTERGDSAVYLCASSRGASREQFFGPGTRLTVL.

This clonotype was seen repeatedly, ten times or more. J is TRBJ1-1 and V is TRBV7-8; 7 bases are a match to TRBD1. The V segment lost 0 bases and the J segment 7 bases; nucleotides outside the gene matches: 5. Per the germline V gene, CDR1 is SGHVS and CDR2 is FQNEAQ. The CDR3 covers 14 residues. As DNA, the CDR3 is TGTGCCAGCAGCTTAGCAGGGGGCGCGGGTGAAGCTTTCTTT. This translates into CASSLAGGAGEAFF.

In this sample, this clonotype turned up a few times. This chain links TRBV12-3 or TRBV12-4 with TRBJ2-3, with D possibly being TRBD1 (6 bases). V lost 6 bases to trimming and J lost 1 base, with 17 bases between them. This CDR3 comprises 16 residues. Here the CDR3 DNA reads TGTGCCAGCAGCCCCGGGACAACTAAAGGCACAGATACGCAGTATTTT. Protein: CASSPGTTKGTDTQYF.